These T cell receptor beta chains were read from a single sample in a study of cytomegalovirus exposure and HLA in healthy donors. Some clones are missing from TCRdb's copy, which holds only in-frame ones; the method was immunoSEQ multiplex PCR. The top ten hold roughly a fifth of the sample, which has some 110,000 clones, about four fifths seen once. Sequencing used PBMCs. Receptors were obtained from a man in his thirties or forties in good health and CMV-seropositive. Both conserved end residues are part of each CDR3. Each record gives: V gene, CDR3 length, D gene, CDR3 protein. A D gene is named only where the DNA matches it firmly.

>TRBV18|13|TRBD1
CASSNGTGEKLFF
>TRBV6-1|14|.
CASSVHLADYGYTF
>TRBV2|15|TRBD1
CASNPDRGTSKPQHF
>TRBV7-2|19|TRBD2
CASSLWISGRVHGANVLTF
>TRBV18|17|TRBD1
CASSPVTGTGADTEAFF
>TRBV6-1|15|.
CASALGGTGIYEQYF
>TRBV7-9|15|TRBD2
CASSFQREGTDTQYF
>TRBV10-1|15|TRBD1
CASSLGQGRTDTQYF
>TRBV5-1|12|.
CASSFNTDTQYF
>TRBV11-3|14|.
CASSSTGGNQPQHF
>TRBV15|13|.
CATSTDIQETQYF
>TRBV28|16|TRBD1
CASSPHPGTGTDEQYF
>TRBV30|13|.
CAWMREPHEKLFF
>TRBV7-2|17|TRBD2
CASSLRAGGTYTDTQYF
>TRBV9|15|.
CASSVDAGTNYGYTF
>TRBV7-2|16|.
CASSQGVGGSGQPQHF
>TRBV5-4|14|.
CASSLEVASDTQYF
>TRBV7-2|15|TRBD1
CASSPRTGGGNIQYF
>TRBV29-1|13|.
CSVWGGGNQPQHF
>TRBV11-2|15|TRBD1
CASSLDPGTGLSYTF
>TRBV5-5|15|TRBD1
CASSHPRTGAYEQYF
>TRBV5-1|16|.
CASSLVGIGGGNTIYF
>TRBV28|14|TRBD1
CASTKSRGAEGYTF
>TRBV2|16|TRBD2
CASRSRGGDNTGELFF
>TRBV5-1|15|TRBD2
CASSLGTSGEYEQYF
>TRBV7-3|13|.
CASSSASTGELFF
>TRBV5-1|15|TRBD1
CASSLWTGLNSPLHF
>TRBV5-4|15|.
CASSLVFNSRGTQYF
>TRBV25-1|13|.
CASSAIGSREQYF
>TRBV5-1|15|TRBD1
CASSLGQGWNTEAFF
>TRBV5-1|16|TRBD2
CASSRGLAATYNEQFF
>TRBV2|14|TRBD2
CASRTSGGYNEQFF
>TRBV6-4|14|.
CASSDGENTGELFF
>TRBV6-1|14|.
CASSEDQYTDTQYF
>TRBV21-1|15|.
CASSDGQGAEETQYF
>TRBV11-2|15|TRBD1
CASTHSGQGRGGYTF
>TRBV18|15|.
CASSPGGQSNYGYTF
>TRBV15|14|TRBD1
CATSVRQGAGELFF
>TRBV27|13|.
CASSSTVEAEAFF
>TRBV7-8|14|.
CASGQGRWNYGYTF
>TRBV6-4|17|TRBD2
CASSDEYGRAGYNEQFF
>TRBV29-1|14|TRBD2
CSVETSGGTDTQYF